A selection of T cell receptor beta chains follows, all from one sample in a study of blood T cell repertoires in COVID-19. Repertoires were generated with immunoSEQ multiplex PCR, while TCRdb's copy carries only in-frame clones and drops some. This sample has about half a million clones, with roughly 85% found just once. Sequenced input: peripheral blood. All receptors come from a human donor in a cohort sampled during active COVID-19. Each CDR3 is given with its conserved first and last residue. The D gene is left open where the match is weak. For some rows the clone size is stated as once, few or many, or as a class when expanded; others skip it.

size	V	D	J	CDR3	DNA
-	TRBV28	-	TRBJ1-3	CASSSTPGLSGNTIYF	TGTGCCAGCAGTTCAACCCCAGGCCTCTCTGGAAACACCATATATTTT
once	TRBV3-1/TRBV3-2	-	TRBJ2-6	CASSQDREVLTF	TGTGCCAGCAGCCAAGATCGTGAGGTCCTGACTTTC
many	TRBV28	TRBD1	TRBJ1-5	CASSLWVPGQGSSNQPQHF	TGTGCCAGCAGTTTATGGGTCCCGGGACAGGGATCGAGCAATCAGCCCCAGCATTTT
-	TRBV11-3	-	TRBJ2-1	CASSRVRNEQFF	TGTGCCAGCAGCCGCGTGCGGAATGAGCAGTTCTTC
once	TRBV6-5	-	TRBJ2-2	CASSHIGGSPFF	TGTGCCAGCAGTCATATCGGTGGGAGCCCGTTTTTT
-	TRBV9	-	TRBJ2-5	CASSVAPGERETQYF	TGTGCCAGCAGCGTAGCCCCAGGGGAACGAGAGACCCAGTACTTC
-	TRBV9	TRBD2	TRBJ2-1	CASSVGLGLAGYNEQFF	TGTGCCAGCAGCGTAGGGTTAGGGCTAGCGGGATACAATGAGCAGTTCTTC
once	TRBV11-2	-	TRBJ1-1	CASSLDGREAFF	TGTGCCAGCAGCTTAGATGGCCGAGAAGCTTTCTTT
few	TRBV10-1	-	TRBJ2-1	CASSGVSGRNEQFF	TGCGCCAGCAGTGGTGTGTCGGGAAGGAATGAGCAGTTCTTC
-	TRBV5-4	TRBD1	TRBJ1-1	CASSSTGGHTEAFF	TGTGCCAGCAGCTCGACAGGGGGCCACACTGAAGCTTTCTTT
-	TRBV6-5	-	TRBJ2-7	CATQNGASRGYEQYF	TGTGCCACCCAAAATGGGGCTAGCCGGGGGTACGAGCAGTACTTC
-	TRBV25-1	TRBD1	TRBJ2-7	CASSPTGIYEQYF	TGTGCCAGCTCCCCGACAGGGATCTACGAGCAGTACTTC
once	TRBV5-6	-	TRBJ1-4	CASSPGFIDSNEKLFF	TGTGCCAGCAGCCCGGGTTTCATAGACTCCAATGAAAAACTGTTTTTT